This is a list of T cell receptor beta chains from one sample in a study of patients and donors after allogeneic stem cell transplantation. TCRdb recomputed calls from the RT-PCR reads with MiXCR, one row per CDR3 protein. The data hold around 70,000 distinct CDR3 sequences, with around 27% observed a single time. Material for sequencing was blood, either unsorted or a sorted T cell fraction (not recorded which). The receptors shown here come from a human donor who was either an allogeneic HSCT recipient or a stem cell or donor lymphocyte infusion donor (not recorded which). It is not recorded whose cells these are; they may come from a transplant donor. Both conserved end residues are trimmed from each CDR3.

j_gene	v_gene	CDR3aa
TRBJ2-5	TRBV24-1	ATSDSYQETQY
TRBJ1-6	TRBV12-3/TRBV12-4	ASSLAASPLH
TRBJ1-1	TRBV3-1	ASSPPGPGPEAF
TRBJ2-5	TRBV5-1	ASSLVEYQETQY
TRBJ2-3	TRBV7-3	ASIPRGAIEDTQY
TRBJ1-6	TRBV3-1	ASSQVWTAINSPLH
TRBJ2-7	TRBV18	ASSPLPSGRWAYEQY
TRBJ1-4	TRBV12-3/TRBV12-4	ASSSARRGTATNEKLF
TRBJ2-1	TRBV6-4	ASSASGGGEQF
TRBJ2-1	TRBV12-3/TRBV12-4	ASSSLGDSYNEQF
TRBJ2-1	TRBV4-3	ASSHSGHSNEQF
TRBJ2-6	TRBV5-1	ASSLDYSGANVLT
TRBJ2-1	TRBV5-1	ASSGLAVSYNEQF
TRBJ2-1	TRBV5-1	ASSLAPNEQF
TRBJ1-5	TRBV5-6	ASSLAGTDQPQH
TRBJ2-7	TRBV20-1	SASSYQGPEQY
TRBJ1-6	TRBV11-2	ASSFSGSALH
TRBJ1-5	TRBV30	AWSVPGQPQH
TRBJ1-4	TRBV5-1	ASSLPSQTNEKLF
TRBJ2-1	TRBV5-1	ASSTHINSYNEQF
TRBJ1-1	TRBV10-3	AISEAEIHEAF
TRBJ1-1	TRBV7-8	ASSPNRGAAEAF
TRBJ2-7	TRBV7-2	ASKMTSTEQY
TRBJ1-6	TRBV20-1	SARDQGFPYNSPLH
TRBJ2-7	TRBV5-1	ASRAGTGYEQY
TRBJ2-3	TRBV7-2	ASSLVLAGGPFTDTQY
TRBJ2-2	TRBV7-2	ASSSPWRWGTGELF
TRBJ2-7	TRBV24-1	ATSVNRYEQY
TRBJ2-1	TRBV5-6	ASSLGHNLYYNEQF
TRBJ1-5	TRBV7-8	ASSDRTGPGNQPQH
TRBJ2-3	TRBV29-1	SVVGSGDTQY
TRBJ2-7	TRBV10-3	AISGFLISAHEQY
TRBJ2-3	TRBV28	ASSLGPLRGDTQY
TRBJ1-1	TRBV25-1	ASSEYNRVPNTEAF
TRBJ1-6	TRBV6-5	ASSYARPIQGAPLH
TRBJ1-3	TRBV28	ASSFLPGTGAGNTIY
TRBJ1-4	TRBV11-2	ASSPLHRGTGAEKLF
TRBJ2-2	TRBV11-3	ASSPRRRERFGELF
TRBJ2-1	TRBV7-8	ASSWLAGGPNEQF
TRBJ1-2	TRBV5-5	ASTLDLTGFNGYT